The clone carrying this TCR beta chain was detected ten times or more. Its target is not known. This sample was included in a study of T cells in Graves' hyperthyroidism and ophthalmopathy. Findings of the study overall: Before onset, by a median of around 6.1 months, the model predicted ophthalmopathy. Most thyroid-expanded clonotypes above 0.001 were also found in blood. Ophthalmopathy could be told apart from stable hyperthyroidism with a 13 V-J model.

The investigators amplified TCR beta CDR3 regions from RNA transcripts. The HTBI primer set drove a first-round RT-PCR of the TCR CDR3. In TCRdb, the multiplex PCR reads were re-called with MiXCR into one record per CDR3 protein. The sample has approximately 400,000 distinct CDR3 sequences, around an eighth seen once. V was clipped by 2 bases and J by 5 bases; unmatched bases: 4. CDR1 and CDR2 (germline): SGHVS, FQNEAQ. CDR3 length: 16 amino acids. Uncontrolled infection, other autoimmune disease, pregnancy and lactation each barred patients from inclusion. This rearrangement joins TRBV7-8 to TRBJ2-2; 11 nucleotides line up with TRBD2. Sequencing was carried out using blood. The sequence derives from a man over 45 with Graves' ophthalmopathy. The DNA for the CDR3 is TGTGCCAGCAGCTTAACTAGCGGGAGAGATACCGGGGAGCTGTTTTTT. Its protein is CASSLTSGRDTGELFF.